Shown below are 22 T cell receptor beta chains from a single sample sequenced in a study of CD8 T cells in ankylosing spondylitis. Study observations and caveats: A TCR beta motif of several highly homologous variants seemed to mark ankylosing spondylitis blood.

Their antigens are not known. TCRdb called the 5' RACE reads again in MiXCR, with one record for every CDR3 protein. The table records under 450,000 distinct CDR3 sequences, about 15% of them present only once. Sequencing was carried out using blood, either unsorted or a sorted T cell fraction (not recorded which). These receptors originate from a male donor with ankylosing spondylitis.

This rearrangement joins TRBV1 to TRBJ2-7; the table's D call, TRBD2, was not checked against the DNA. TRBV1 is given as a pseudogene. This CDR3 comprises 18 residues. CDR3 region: CTSSRRLGRQGFPYEQYF. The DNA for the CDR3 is TGCACCAGCAGCCGCAGGTTGGGAAGGCAGGGCTTCCCCTACGAGCAGTACTTC.

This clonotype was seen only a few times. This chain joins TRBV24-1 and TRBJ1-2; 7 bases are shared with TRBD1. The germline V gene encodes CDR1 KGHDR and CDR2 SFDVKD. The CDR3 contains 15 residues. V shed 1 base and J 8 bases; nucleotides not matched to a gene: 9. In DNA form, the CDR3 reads TGTGCCACCAGTGATTTCCGGCAGGGGGGCGGAGGCTACACCTTC. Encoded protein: CATSDFRQGGGGYTF.

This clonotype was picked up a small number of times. CDR3 loop: CASSLGQRERTDTQYF. CDR3 in DNA: TGCGCCAGCAGCTTGGGACAGCGGGAGCGAACAGATACGCAGTATTTT. This chain uses TRBV5-1 with TRBJ2-3; 8 bases align to TRBD2. CDR3 length equals 16 residues. The germline CDR1 and CDR2 sequences are SGHRS and YFSETQ. V gave up 0 bases and J gave up 3 bases; unmatched junction bases: 6.

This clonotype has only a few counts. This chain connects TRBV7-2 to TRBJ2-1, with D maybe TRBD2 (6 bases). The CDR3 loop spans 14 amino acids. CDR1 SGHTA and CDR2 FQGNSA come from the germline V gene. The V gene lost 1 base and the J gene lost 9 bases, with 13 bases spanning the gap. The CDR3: CASSLGRGWGEQFF. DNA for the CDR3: TGTGCCAGCAGCTTAGGGCGGGGTTGGGGTGAGCAGTTCTTC. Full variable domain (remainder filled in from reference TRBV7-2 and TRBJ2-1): GAGVSQSPSNKVTEKGKDVELRCDPISGHTALYWYRQSLGQGLEFLIYFQGNSAPDKSGLPSDRFSAERTGGSVSTLTIQRTQQEDSAVYLCASSLGRGWGEQFFGPGTRLTVL.

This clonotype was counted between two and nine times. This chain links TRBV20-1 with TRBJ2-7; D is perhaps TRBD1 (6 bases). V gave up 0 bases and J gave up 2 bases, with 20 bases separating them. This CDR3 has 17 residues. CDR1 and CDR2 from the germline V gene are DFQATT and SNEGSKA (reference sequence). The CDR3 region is CSARDLGLGQRTYEQYF. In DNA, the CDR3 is TGCAGTGCTAGAGATCTGGGTCTCGGACAGCGGACCTACGAGCAGTACTTC.

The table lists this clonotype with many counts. The CDR3 here is CASSSLTGANTDTQYF. The DNA of the CDR3 is TGCGCCAGCAGCTCCCTGACAGGGGCAAACACAGATACGCAGTATTTT. This rearrangement joins TRBV5-1 to TRBJ2-3, with 8 nucleotides matching TRBD1. CDR3 length: 16 amino acids. Germline V gene lookup returns CDR1 SGHRS and CDR2 YFSETQ. V trimming: 3 bases; J trimming: 2 bases; junction bases outside the gene matches: 8. The full variable domain, completed using reference TRBV5-1 and TRBJ2-3, is KAGVTQTPRYLIKTRGQQVTLSCSPISGHRSVSWYQQTPGQGLQFLFEYFSETQRNKGNFPGRFSGRQFSNSRSEMNVSTLELGDSALYLCASSSLTGANTDTQYFGPGTRLTVL.

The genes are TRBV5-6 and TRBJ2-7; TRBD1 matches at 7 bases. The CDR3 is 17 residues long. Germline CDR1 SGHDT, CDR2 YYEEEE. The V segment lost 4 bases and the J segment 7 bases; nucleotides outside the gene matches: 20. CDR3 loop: CASSLRTTGLYASEQYF. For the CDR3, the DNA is TGTGCCAGCAGCCTACGAACGACAGGGCTGTACGCGTCGGAGCAGTACTTC.

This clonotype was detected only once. The CDR3 nucleotides read TGTGCCAGCAGCGTAGGCTCTACAGTCTACGAGCAGTACTTC. This translates into CASSVGSTVYEQYF. The chain has TRBV9 and TRBJ2-7; no reliable D call. Trimming took off 0 bases at V and 3 bases at J, with 10 bases between the two ends. Looked up from germline, CDR1 is SGDLS and CDR2 is YYNGEE. There are 14 residues in the CDR3. Combining the CDR3 with reference TRBV9 and TRBJ2-7 gives the whole variable domain DSGVTQTPKHLITATGQRVTLRCSPRSGDLSVYWYQQSLDQGLQFLIQYYNGEERAKGNILERFSAQQFPDLHSELNLSSLELGDSALYFCASSVGSTVYEQYFGPGTRLTVT.

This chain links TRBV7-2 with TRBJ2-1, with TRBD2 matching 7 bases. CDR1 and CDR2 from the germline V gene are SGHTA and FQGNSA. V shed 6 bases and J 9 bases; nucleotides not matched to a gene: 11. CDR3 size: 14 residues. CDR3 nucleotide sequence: TGTGCCAGCAGTACTAGCGCCCGGGGCGGTGAGCAGTTCTTC. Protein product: CASSTSARGGEQFF.

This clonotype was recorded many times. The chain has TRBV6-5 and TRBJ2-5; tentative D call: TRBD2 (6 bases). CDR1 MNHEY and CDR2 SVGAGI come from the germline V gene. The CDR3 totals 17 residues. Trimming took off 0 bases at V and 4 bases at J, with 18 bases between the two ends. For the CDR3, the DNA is TGTGCCAGCAGTTACTCGTTTACTGAGGGAGGAAGAGAGACCCAGTACTTC. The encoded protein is CASSYSFTEGGRETQYF.

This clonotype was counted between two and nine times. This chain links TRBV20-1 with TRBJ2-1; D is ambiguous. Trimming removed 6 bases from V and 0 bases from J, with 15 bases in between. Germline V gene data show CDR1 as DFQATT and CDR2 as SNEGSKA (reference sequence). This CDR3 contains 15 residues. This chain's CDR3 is CSAPARPLSYNEQFF. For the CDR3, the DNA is TGCAGTGCCCCGGCGCGGCCACTCTCCTACAATGAGCAGTTCTTC.

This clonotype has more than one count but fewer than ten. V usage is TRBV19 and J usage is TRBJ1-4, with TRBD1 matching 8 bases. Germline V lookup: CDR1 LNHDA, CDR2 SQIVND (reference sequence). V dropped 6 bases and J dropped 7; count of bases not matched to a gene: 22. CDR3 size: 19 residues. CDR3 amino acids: CASSSHQGATTGTVEKLFF. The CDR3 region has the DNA TGTGCCAGTAGCTCCCACCAGGGGGCTACGACAGGGACGGTTGAAAAACTGTTTTTT.

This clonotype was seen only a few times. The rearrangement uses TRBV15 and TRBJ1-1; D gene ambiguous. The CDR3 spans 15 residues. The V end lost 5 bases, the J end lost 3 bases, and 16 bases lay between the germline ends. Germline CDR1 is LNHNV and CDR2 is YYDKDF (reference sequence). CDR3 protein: CATSGGGESYTEAFF. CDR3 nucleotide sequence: TGTGCCACCAGCGGTGGCGGGGAGTCCTACACTGAAGCTTTCTTT.

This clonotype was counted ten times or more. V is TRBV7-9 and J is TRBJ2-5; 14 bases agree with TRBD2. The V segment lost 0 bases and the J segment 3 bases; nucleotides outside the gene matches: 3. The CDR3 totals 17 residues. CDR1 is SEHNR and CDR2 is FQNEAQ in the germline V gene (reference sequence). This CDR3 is CASSLAKTSGREETQYF. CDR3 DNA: TGTGCCAGCAGCTTAGCCAAGACTAGCGGGAGGGAAGAGACCCAGTACTTC. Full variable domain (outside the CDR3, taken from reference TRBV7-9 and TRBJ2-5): DTGVSQNPRHKITKRGQNVTFRCDPISEHNRLYWYRQTLGQGPEFLTYFQNEAQLEKSRLLSDRFSAERPKGSFSTLEIQRTEQGDSAMYLCASSLAKTSGREETQYFGPGTRLLVL.

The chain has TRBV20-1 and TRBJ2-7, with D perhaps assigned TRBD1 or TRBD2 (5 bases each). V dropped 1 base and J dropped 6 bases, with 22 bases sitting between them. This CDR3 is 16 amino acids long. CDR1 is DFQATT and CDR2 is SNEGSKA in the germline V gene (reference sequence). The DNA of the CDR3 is TGCAGTGCTAGAGCCCTGGGCGACAGCCGGGGACGCGAGCAGTACTTC. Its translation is CSARALGDSRGREQYF.

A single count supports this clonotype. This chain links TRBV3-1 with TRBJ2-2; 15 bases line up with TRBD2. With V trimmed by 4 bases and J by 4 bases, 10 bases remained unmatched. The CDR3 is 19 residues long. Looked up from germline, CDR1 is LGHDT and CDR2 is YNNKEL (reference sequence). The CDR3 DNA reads TGTGCCAGCAGCCCACCGGGACTAGCGGGGGGACGGGGCACCGGGGAGCTGTTTTTT. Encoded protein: CASSPPGLAGGRGTGELFF.

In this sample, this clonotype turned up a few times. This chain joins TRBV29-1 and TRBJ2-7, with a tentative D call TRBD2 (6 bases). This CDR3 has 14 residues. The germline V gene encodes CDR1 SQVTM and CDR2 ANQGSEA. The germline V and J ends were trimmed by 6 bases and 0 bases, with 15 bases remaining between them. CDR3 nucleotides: TGCAGCGTGCCGCGGGACGGTAACTCCTACGAGCAGTACTTC. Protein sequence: CSVPRDGNSYEQYF.

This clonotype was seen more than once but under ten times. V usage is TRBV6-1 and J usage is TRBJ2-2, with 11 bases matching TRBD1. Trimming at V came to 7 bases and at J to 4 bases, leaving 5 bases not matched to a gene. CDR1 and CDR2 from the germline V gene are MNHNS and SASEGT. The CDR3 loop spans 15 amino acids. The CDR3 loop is CASKRGTGGTGELFF. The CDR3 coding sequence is TGTGCCAGCAAACGAGGGACAGGGGGCACCGGGGAGCTGTTTTTT.

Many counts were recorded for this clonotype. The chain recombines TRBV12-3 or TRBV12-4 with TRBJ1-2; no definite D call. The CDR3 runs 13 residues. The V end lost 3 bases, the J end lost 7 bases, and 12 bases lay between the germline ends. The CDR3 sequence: CASSLWPGGGYTF. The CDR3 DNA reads TGTGCCAGCAGTTTGTGGCCGGGTGGTGGCTACACCTTC.

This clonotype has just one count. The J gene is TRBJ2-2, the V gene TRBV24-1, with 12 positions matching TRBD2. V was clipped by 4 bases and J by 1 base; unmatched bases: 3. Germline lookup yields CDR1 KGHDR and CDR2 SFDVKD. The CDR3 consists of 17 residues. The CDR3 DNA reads TGTGCCACCAGTGACTCACTAGCGGGAGGGAACACCGGGGAGCTGTTTTTT. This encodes CATSDSLAGGNTGELFF.

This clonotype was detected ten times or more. CDR3 loop: CASSEDLQGSGQYF. CDR3 DNA sequence: TGTGCCAGCAGTGAGGACCTACAGGGCTCGGGGCAGTACTTC. The genes are TRBV2 and TRBJ2-7, with D perhaps matching TRBD1 (6 bases). Germline lookup yields CDR1 SNHLY and CDR2 FYNNEI. Trimming removed 3 bases from V and 9 bases from J, with 18 bases in between. The CDR3 runs to 14 residues.

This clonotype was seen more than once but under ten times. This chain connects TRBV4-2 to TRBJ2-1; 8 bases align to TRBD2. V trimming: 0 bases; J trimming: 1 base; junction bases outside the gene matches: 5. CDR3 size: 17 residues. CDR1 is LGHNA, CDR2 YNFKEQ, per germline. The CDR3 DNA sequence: TGTGCCAGCAGCCAAGAGCGAGCGGGAGTGTCCTACAATGAGCAGTTCTTC. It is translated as CASSQERAGVSYNEQFF.